The entry below gives a single TCR beta chain sequence along with its context. Its antigen is as yet unknown. Clones were sequenced by immunoSEQ multiplex PCR, and TCRdb holds only the in-frame ones, with some missing. The data contain approximately 150,000 clones, around 90% of them seen just once; the ten biggest clones take up 3.8%. V was clipped by 0 bases and J by 4 bases, with 12 bases between them. CDR1 is LGHNA, CDR2 YNFKEQ, per germline. This CDR3 is 15 amino acids long. This sample is part of a study of T cell responses to AZD1222 COVID-19 vaccine. Study findings and constraints: Regions 160-218 and 743-854 held dominance among vaccine-associated CD4 TCRs, which spanned spike. Every sample of the repertoires postdated the peak T cell response.

This clonotype was sampled from an adult who received the AZD1222 COVID-19 vaccine. The sample consisted of peripheral blood, taken 28 days after the second AZD1222 dose. The rearrangement joins TRBV4-2 to TRBJ1-1; tentative D call: TRBD1 (6 bases). CDR3 protein: CASSQDGTGSTEAFF. As DNA, the CDR3 is TGTGCCAGCAGCCAAGATGGTACAGGGTCCACTGAAGCTTTCTTT.